The source of this TCR beta chain is a study of cytomegalovirus exposure and HLA in healthy donors. Findings and limits, study-wide: Later work found most CMV-associated TCR beta chains apparently HLA-restricted. A later analysis found common viral pathogens apparently linked to several of the most significant clusters. In an earlier analysis, productive rearrangement rates for most beta V segments clustered near 87% or 30%. The presence/absence work took it that sequencing depth was about the same across donors.

PCR was performed using 60 Vbeta and 13 Jbeta primers. The protocol was immunoSEQ multiplex PCR, while the TCRdb copy is restricted to in-frame clones and leaves out a portion. Of around 140,000 clones in the sample, around 80% were seen once. Concerning this clone itself: What it recognizes is unknown.

The CDR3 totals 14 residues. Germline lookup yields CDR1 KGHSH and CDR2 LQKENI. V and J are TRBV18 and TRBJ2-5; tentatively, D is TRBD1 (5 bases). This TCR was recovered from a female donor in good health and CMV-seronegative. Sequencing was performed on PBMCs. Here the CDR3 reads CATKPWGDQETQYF. The CDR3, as DNA: TGTGCTACGAAACCTTGGGGCGACCAAGAGACCCAGTACTTC.